This record looks at one T cell receptor (beta chain) sequence and its context. Antigen unknown. The identical CDR3 is also encoded by other nucleotide sequences in the sample. The data stem from a study of shared clonotypes between healthy human individuals. Study observations and caveats: Compared with clonotypes that all four donors shared, non-shared clonotypes had lower generation probabilities.

It was 200 ng DNA, around 33,000 T cell genomes, that sorted-subset replicate PCRs used. Method: immunoSEQ multiplex PCR; TCRdb's copy keeps in-frame clones and lacks some. The sample contains some 1,400,000 clones, about 96% of which appear only once. Specimen: naive CD4+ T cells sorted from blood. The subset: CD45RA+ positively selected. This TCR was recovered from a man in his thirties or forties in good health.

In nucleotides, the CDR3 is TGTGCCAGCAGTCCTAGCGGCTACGAGCAGTACTTC. Protein: CASSPSGYEQYF. The chain carries TRBV6-6 and TRBJ2-7; TRBD2 aligns across 7 bases. The CDR3 sequence is 12 residues long. Per germline, CDR1 MNHNY and CDR2 SVGAGI (reference sequence). Trimming at V came to 5 bases and at J to 3 bases, leaving 1 base not matched to a gene.